This T cell receptor (beta chain) was captured in a study of blood T cell repertoires in COVID-19. As for the study in general: T cells, B-cell-depleted T cells, or PBMCs provided the cDNA or gDNA that served as material.

With 3 bases clipped from V and 7 bases from J, the junction kept 11 bases outside the gene matches. There are 16 residues in the CDR3. Germline V gene lookup returns CDR1 MDHEN and CDR2 SYDVKM. Original processing notes: Amplifying reference gene primers gave estimates of nucleated cell counts. Data came from immunoSEQ multiplex PCR; TCRdb stores just in-frame clones and leaves some out. D and trimming come from the DNA, and the V and J calls and clone size come from that table. The sample has 35,000 to 55,000 clones; roughly 85% are singletons. The source of this sequence is a man in his fifties or sixties with active COVID-19. Sequences were obtained from peripheral blood. This chain connects TRBV28 to TRBJ2-1; the match to TRBD2 covers 8 bases. The CDR3 is CASSFPLAVSGNEQFF. CDR3 sequence (DNA): TGTGCCAGCAGTTTCCCACTAGCGGTATCAGGGAATGAGCAGTTCTTC.